This entry is about one T cell receptor beta chain. Antigen: not known. This sample was taken from a study of shared clonotypes between healthy human individuals. Background on the study: Plates per donor: three CD4 naive, three CD4 memory, two CD8 naive, one CD8 memory. Study results and caveats: Only blood samples were collected, and tissue repertoires likely differ. Sorted-subset sequencing, rarefaction showed, was incomplete despite large depth.

With V trimmed by 3 bases and J by 7 bases, 7 bases remained unmatched. Germline values: CDR1 LGHNA, CDR2 YSLEER. The CDR3 is 15 residues long. Data came from immunoSEQ multiplex PCR; TCRdb stores just in-frame clones and leaves some out. Found here are over 1.5 million clones, around 98% of them singletons; the top ten hold about 0.4%. V is TRBV4-3 and J is TRBJ1-3, with 9 bases fitting TRBD1. The sample taken for sequencing was naive CD4+ T cells sorted from blood. Described subset: CD45RA+ positively selected. The TCR comes from a man aged 30 to 39 in good health. CDR3 DNA: TGCGCCAGCAGCCAGAACAGGGGGCGGGACAACACCATATATTTT. It specifies CASSQNRGRDNTIYF.